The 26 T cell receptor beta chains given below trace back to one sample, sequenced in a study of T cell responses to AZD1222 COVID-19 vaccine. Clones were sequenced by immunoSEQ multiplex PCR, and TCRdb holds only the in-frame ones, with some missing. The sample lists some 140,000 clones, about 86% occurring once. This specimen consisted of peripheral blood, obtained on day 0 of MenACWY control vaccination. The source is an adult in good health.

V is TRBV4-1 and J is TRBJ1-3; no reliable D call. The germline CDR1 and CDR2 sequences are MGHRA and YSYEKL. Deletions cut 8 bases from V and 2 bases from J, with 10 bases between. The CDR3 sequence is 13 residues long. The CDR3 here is CASHSHAGNTIYF. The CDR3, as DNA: TGCGCCAGCCACAGCCACGCTGGAAACACCATATATTTT.

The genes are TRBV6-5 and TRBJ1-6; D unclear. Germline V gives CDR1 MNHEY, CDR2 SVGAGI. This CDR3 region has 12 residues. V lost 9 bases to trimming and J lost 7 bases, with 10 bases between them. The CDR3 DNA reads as TGTGCCAGTCGACGAGAGAATTCACCCCTCCACTTT. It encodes CASRRENSPLHF.

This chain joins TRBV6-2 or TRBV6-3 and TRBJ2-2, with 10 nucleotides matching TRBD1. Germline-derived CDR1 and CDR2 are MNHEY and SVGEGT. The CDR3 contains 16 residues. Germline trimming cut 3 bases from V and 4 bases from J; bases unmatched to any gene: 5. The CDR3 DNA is TGTGCCAGCAGTTATCAGACAGGGGGCGCCACCGGGGAGCTGTTTTTT. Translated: CASSYQTGGATGELFF.

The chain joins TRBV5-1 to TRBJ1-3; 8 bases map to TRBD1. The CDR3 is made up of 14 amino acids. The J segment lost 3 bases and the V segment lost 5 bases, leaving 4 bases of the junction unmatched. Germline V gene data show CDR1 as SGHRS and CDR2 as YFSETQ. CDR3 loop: CASSSDRGGNTIYF. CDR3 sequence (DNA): TGCGCCAGCAGTTCCGACAGGGGTGGAAACACCATATATTTT.

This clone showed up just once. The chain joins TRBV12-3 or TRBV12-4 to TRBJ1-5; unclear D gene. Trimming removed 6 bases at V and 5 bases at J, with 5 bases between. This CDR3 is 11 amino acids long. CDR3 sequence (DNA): TGTGCCAGCAGCAGGTATCAGCCCCAGCATTTT. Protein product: CASSRYQPQHF.

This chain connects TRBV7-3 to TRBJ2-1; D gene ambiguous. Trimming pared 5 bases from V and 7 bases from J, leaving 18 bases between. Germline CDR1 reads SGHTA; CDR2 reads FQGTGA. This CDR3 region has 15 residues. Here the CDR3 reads CASSAGSPRANEQFF. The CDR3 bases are TGTGCCAGCAGCGCCGGGTCCCCAAGGGCGAATGAGCAGTTCTTC.

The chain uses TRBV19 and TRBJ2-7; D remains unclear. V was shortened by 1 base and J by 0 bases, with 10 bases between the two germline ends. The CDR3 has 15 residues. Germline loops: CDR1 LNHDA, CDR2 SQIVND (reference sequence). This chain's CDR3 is CASSIGQSSSYEQYF. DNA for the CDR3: TGTGCCAGTAGTATAGGTCAGTCAAGCTCCTACGAGCAGTACTTC.

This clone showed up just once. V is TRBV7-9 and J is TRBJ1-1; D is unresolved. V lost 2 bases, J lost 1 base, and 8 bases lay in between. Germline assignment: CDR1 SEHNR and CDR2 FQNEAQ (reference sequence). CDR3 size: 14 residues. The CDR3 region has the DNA TGTGCCAGCAGCTTACAGGCGGGGAACACTGAAGCTTTCTTT. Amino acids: CASSLQAGNTEAFF.

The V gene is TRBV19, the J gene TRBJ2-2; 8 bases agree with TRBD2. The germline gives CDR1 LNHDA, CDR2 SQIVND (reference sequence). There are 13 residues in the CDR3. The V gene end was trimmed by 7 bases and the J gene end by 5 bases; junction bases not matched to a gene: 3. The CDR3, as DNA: TGTGCCAGTAAGGAGCGGGGGACCGGGGAGCTGTTTTTT. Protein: CASKERGTGELFF. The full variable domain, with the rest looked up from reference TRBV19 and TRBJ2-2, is DGGITQSPKYLFRKEGQNVTLSCEQNLNHDAMYWYRQDPGQGLRLIYYSQIVNDFQKGDIAEGYSVSREKKESFPLTVTSAQKNPTAFYLCASKERGTGELFFGEGSRLTVL.

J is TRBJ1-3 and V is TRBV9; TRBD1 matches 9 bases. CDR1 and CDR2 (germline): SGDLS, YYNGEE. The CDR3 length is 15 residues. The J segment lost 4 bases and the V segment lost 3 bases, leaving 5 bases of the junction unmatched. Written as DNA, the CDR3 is TGTGCCAGCAGCGAACAGGGGGCGCTGGGAAACACCATATATTTT. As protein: CASSEQGALGNTIYF.

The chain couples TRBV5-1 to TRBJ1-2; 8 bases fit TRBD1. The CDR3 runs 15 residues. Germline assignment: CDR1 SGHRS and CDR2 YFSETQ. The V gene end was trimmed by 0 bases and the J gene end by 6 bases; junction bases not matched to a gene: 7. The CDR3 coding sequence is TGCGCCAGCAGCTTGGAGGGACAGGCGCGCGATGGCTACACCTTC. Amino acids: CASSLEGQARDGYTF. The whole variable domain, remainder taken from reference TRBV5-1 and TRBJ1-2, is KAGVTQTPRYLIKTRGQQVTLSCSPISGHRSVSWYQQTPGQGLQFLFEYFSETQRNKGNFPGRFSGRQFSNSRSEMNVSTLELGDSALYLCASSLEGQARDGYTFGSGTRLTVV.

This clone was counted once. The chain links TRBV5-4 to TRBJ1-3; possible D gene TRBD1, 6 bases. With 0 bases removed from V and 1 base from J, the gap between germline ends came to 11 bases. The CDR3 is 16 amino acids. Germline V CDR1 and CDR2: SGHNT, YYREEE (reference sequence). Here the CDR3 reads CASSLGGPQSGNTIYF. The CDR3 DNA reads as TGTGCCAGCAGCTTGGGGGGGCCTCAATCTGGAAACACCATATATTTT.

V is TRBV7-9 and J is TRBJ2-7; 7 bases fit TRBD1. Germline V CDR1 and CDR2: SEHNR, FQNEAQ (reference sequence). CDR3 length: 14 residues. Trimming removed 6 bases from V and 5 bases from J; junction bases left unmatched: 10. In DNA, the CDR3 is TGTGCCAGCAGTGCCGGAAAGGGGGCTCACGAGCAGTACTTC. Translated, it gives CASSAGKGAHEQYF.

DNA for the CDR3: TGCGCCAGCAGCTTGGAGATCTCTGAAGCTTTCTTT. Its protein is CASSLEISEAFF. This rearrangement joins TRBV5-1 to TRBJ1-1; D gene ambiguous. The CDR3 is 12 residues long. Trimming pared 0 bases from V and 6 bases from J, leaving 6 bases between. The V gene's germline CDR1 is SGHRS and CDR2 YFSETQ.

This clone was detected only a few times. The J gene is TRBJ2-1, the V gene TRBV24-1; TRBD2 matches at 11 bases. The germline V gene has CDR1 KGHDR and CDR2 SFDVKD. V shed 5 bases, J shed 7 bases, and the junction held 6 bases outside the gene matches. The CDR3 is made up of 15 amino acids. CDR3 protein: CATSVIAGGPNEQFF. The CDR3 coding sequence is TGTGCCACCAGTGTCATAGCGGGAGGGCCAAATGAGCAGTTCTTC.

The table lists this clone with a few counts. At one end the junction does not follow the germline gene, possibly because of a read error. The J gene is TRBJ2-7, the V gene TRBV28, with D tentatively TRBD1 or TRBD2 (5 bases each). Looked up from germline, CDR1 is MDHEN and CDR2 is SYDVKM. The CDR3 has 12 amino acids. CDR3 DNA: TGCCTCTGTGGGGACCTCTCCTACGAGCAGTACTTC. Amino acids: CLCGDLSYEQYF. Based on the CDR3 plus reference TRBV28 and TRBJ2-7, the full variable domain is DVKVTQSSRYLVKRTGEKVFLECVQDMDHENMFWYRQDPGLGLRLIYFSYDVKMKEKGDIPEGYSVSREKKERFSLILESASTNQTSMYLCLCGDLSYEQYFGPGTRLTVT.

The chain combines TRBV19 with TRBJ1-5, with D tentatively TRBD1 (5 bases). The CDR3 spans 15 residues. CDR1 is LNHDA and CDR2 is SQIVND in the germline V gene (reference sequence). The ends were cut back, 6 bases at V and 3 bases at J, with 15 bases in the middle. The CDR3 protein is CASRGEGGSNQPQHF. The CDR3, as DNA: TGTGCCAGTAGGGGGGAGGGAGGTTCCAATCAGCCCCAGCATTTT.

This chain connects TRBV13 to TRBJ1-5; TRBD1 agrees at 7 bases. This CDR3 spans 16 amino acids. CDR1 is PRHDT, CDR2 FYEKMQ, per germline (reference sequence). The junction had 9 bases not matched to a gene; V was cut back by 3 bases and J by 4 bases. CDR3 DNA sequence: TGTGCCAGCAGCTTTGGGAACAGGGGATCGAATCAGCCCCAGCATTTT. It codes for CASSFGNRGSNQPQHF.

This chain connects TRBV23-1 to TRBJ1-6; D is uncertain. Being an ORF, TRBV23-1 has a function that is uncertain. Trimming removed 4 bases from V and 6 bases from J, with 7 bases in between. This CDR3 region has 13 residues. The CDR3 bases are TGCGCCAGCAGTCGAACCTTTAATTCACCCCTCCACTTT. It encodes CASSRTFNSPLHF.

The CDR3 region has the DNA TGTGCCAGCAGTTACTCAGGGGGCTATGGCTACACCTTC. Its translation: CASSYSGGYGYTF. This chain links TRBV6-2 or TRBV6-3 with TRBJ1-2, with D perhaps matching TRBD1 (6 bases). The CDR3 covers 13 residues. Germline V gives CDR1 MNHEY, CDR2 SVGEGT. V was trimmed by 0 bases and J by 4 bases, leaving 6 bases between them.

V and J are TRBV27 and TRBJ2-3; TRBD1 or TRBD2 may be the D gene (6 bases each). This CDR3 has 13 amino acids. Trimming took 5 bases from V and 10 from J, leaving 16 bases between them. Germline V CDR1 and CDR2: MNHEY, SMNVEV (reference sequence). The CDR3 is CASSLPTRGPQYF. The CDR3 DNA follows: TGTGCCAGCAGTCTCCCGACCCGGGGGCCGCAGTATTTT.

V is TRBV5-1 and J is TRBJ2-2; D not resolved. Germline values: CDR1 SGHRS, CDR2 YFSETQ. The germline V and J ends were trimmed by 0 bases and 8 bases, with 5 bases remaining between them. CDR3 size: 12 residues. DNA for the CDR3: TGCGCCAGCAGCTTGGCCACGGGGGAGCTGTTTTTT. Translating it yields CASSLATGELFF.

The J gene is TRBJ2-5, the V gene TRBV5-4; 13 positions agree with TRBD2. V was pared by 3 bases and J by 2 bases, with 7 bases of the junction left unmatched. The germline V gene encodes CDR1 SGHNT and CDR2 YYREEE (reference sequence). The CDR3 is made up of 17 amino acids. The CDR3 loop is CASSSAQLAGGQETQYF. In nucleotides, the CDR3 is TGTGCCAGCAGCTCAGCGCAACTAGCGGGAGGGCAAGAGACCCAGTACTTC. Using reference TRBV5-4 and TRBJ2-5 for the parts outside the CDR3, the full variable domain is ETGVTQSPTHLIKTRGQQVTLRCSSQSGHNTVSWYQQALGQGPQFIFQYYREEENGRGNFPPRFSGLQFPNYSSELNVNALELDDSALYLCASSSAQLAGGQETQYFGPGTRLLVL.

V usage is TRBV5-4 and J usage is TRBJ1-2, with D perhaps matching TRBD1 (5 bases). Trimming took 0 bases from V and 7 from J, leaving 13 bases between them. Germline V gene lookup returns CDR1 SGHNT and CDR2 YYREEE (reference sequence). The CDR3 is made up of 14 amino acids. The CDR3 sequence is CASSLAWGGTGYTF. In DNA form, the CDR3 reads TGTGCCAGCAGCTTGGCATGGGGGGGGACTGGCTACACCTTC.

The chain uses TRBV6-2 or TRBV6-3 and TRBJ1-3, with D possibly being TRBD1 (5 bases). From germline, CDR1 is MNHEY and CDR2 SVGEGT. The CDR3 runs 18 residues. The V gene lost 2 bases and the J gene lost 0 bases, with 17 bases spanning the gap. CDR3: CASSYLPTEGTSGNTIYF. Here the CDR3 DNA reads TGTGCCAGCAGTTACCTCCCCACAGAGGGGACCTCTGGAAACACCATATATTTT.

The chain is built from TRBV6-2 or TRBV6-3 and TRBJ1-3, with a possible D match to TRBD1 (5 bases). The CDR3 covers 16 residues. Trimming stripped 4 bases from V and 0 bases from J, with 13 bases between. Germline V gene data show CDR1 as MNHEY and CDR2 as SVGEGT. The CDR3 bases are TGTGCCAGCAGTTCACCGACAGTTCACTCTGGAAACACCATATATTTT. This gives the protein CASSSPTVHSGNTIYF.